This is a list of T cell receptor beta chains from one sample in a study of spatial heterogeneity in lung cancer. TCRdb re-called the 5' RACE reads with MiXCR, one entry per CDR3 protein. The repertoire holds 17,000 or so distinct CDR3 sequences, 10% seen once, with roughly a third in the top ten. The sequencing here drew on PBMCs, taken at follow-up. The receptors were gathered from a female donor with early-stage non-small cell lung cancer. CDR3s include the opening cysteine and the closing phenylalanine or tryptophan. D genes are given only for firm matches. The listing skips clone size in some rows; elsewhere it reads once, few, many or a size class.

D	V	size	J	DNA	CDR3
NA	TRBV20-1	few	TRBJ1-6	TGCAGTGCTAGGGGGGGGGTCTGGAATTCACCCCTCCACTTT	CSARGGVWNSPLHF
NA	TRBV18	many	TRBJ2-3	TGTGCCAGCTCACCACCTGGGGGCGGGAGAAGCACAGATACGCAGTATTTT	CASSPPGGGRSTDTQYF
NA	TRBV10-3	few	TRBJ1-1	TGTGCCATCAGTGAGAGGGATCTGAACACTGAAGCTTTCTTT	CAISERDLNTEAFF
TRBD1	TRBV5-6	many	TRBJ1-2	TGTGCCAGCAGCCGGGGACAGATAAACTTGGACTATGGCTACACCTTC	CASSRGQINLDYGYTF
TRBD2	TRBV20-1	NA	TRBJ2-3	TGCAGTGCTATGAAGCGGGGGGCCATTTATAGCACAGATACGCAGTATTTT	CSAMKRGAIYSTDTQYF
NA	TRBV19	many	TRBJ2-7	TGTGCCAGCCGCCCCCCAGAACGCTACGAGCAGTACTTC	CASRPPERYEQYF
NA	TRBV6-6	many	TRBJ1-2	TGTGCCAGCAGCCCTGAGGAGTATGGCTACACCTTC	CASSPEEYGYTF
TRBD1	TRBV18	many	TRBJ1-2	TGTGCCAGCTCACCACGTCGGGACAGGGCGCGGTCCCTCTATGGCTACACCTTC	CASSPRRDRARSLYGYTF
NA	TRBV6-6	few	TRBJ2-5	TGTGCCAGCAGTTCGATTAGTGAGACCCAGTACTTC	CASSSISETQYF
NA	TRBV7-9	many	TRBJ2-1	TGTGCCAGCAGCTTGGGCCTTTACAATGAGCAGTTCTTC	CASSLGLYNEQFF
NA	TRBV12-3/TRBV12-4	few	TRBJ1-1	TGTGCCAGCAGCTTACACCCTAAGGGGACTGAAGCTTTCTTT	CASSLHPKGTEAFF
NA	TRBV12-3/TRBV12-4	many	TRBJ2-5	TGTGCCAGCAGTTTGGCAGGGAACTACGCCCAAGAGACCCAGTACTTC	CASSLAGNYAQETQYF
NA	TRBV4-2	many	TRBJ2-1	TGTGCCAGCAGCCAAGCTGGTACTGGGATGGCCTACAATGAGCAGTTCTTC	CASSQAGTGMAYNEQFF
TRBD2	TRBV20-1	many	TRBJ2-2	TGCAGTGCTCTTGGACTAGCGGGAGGAGGCGGCCGCACCGGGGAGCTGTTTTTT	CSALGLAGGGGRTGELFF
TRBD1	TRBV7-9	many	TRBJ2-3	TGTGCCAGCAGCGGACAGGGGGGGACAGATACGCAGTATTTT	CASSGQGGTDTQYF
NA	TRBV30	NA	TRBJ1-1	TGTGCCTGGAGCCAACCCCGAAGCAGGACGTCGAACACTGAAGCTTTCTTT	CAWSQPRSRTSNTEAFF
NA	TRBV4-2	NA	TRBJ2-5	TGTGCCAGCAGCCAAGGCCCGCTAGACCGGAATCAAGAGACCCAGTACTTC	CASSQGPLDRNQETQYF
NA	TRBV30	many	TRBJ2-6	TGTGCCTGGGGAGGGGGGACTGGGACCAACGTCCTGACTTTC	CAWGGGTGTNVLTF
TRBD1	TRBV5-1	many	TRBJ1-2	TGCGCCAGCAGCTTGGGGACAGGTAGCGGCTACACCTTC	CASSLGTGSGYTF
NA	TRBV18	many	TRBJ1-6	TGTGCCAGCTCACCACGTACAGGGAGCTCCTATAATTCACCCCTCCACTTT	CASSPRTGSSYNSPLHF
NA	TRBV7-8	many	TRBJ2-2	TGTGCCAGCAACACTGTTTGGGGTTCCGGGGAGCTGTTTTTT	CASNTVWGSGELFF
NA	TRBV9	NA	TRBJ1-2	TGTGCCAGCAGCGTAGCTGGGTACGATGGCTACACCTTC	CASSVAGYDGYTF